This T cell receptor (beta chain) stems from a study of PD-L1 blockade in urothelial cancer. Turning to the study itself: Atezolizumab 1,200 mg was given intravenously every 3 weeks, starting 2014. Reported median T cell count for blood samples was roughly 150,000.

Sequencing was performed with immunoSEQ multiplex PCR; in TCRdb, only in-frame clones are kept and a portion is missing. In the table there are about 50,000 clones, 88% of which are singletons. This clone was detected a few times. Described time point: peripheral blood 6 weeks after treatment start. Disease in patients was locally advanced or metastatic urothelial carcinoma. Germline V gene sequence: CDR1 MNHEY, CDR2 SMNVEV (reference sequence). Trimming shortened V by 5 bases and J by 5 bases, and 16 bases separated the two germline ends. This CDR3 region has 14 residues. The TCR sequence derives from a man between 60 and 75 years old with urothelial cancer. The chain links TRBV27 to TRBJ2-7; tentative D call: TRBD2 (6 bases). Sequenced material: PBMCs, taken around atezolizumab (anti-PD-L1) treatment. CDR3 amino acids: CASSRESEVNEQYF. In DNA, the CDR3 is TGTGCCAGCAGTCGGGAGAGCGAGGTGAACGAGCAGTACTTC.